These T cell receptor beta chains were read from a single sample in a study of blood T cell repertoires in COVID-19. Measured with immunoSEQ multiplex PCR; TCRdb has only the in-frame clones, and not every one. This sample has 62,000 or so clones, with more than 80% found just once. The material sequenced was PBMCs or T cells enriched from blood (not recorded which). These receptors all stem from a woman aged 40 to 50 with acute COVID-19. CDR3s include the opening cysteine and the closing phenylalanine or tryptophan. D genes are given only for firm matches. Size is stated for part of the rows, as once, few or many counts, or as a class when the clone is expanded.

v_gene: TRBV29-1; len: 14; abundance: NA; j_gene: TRBJ2-1; d_gene: NA; CDR3aa: CSVVAQGSYNEQFF; CDR3nt: TGCAGCGTTGTAGCCCAGGGGTCCTACAATGAGCAGTTCTTC
v_gene: TRBV9; len: 18; abundance: NA; j_gene: TRBJ1-2; d_gene: TRBD1; CDR3aa: CASSVAGHREGGNYGYTF; CDR3nt: TGTGCCAGCAGCGTAGCTGGCCACAGGGAAGGGGGCAACTATGGCTACACCTTC
v_gene: TRBV19; len: 11; abundance: NA; j_gene: TRBJ1-2; d_gene: NA; CDR3aa: CASSSGYGYTF; CDR3nt: TGTGCCAGTAGTAGCGGCTATGGCTACACCTTC
v_gene: TRBV28; len: 14; abundance: NA; j_gene: TRBJ1-1; d_gene: NA; CDR3aa: CASSPPAANTEAFF; CDR3nt: TGTGCCAGCAGTCCCCCCGCGGCGAACACTGAAGCTTTCTTT
v_gene: TRBV3-1/TRBV3-2; len: 15; abundance: NA; j_gene: TRBJ2-5; d_gene: TRBD2; CDR3aa: CASSLTSGGAKTQYF; CDR3nt: TGTGCCAGCAGCCTGACTAGCGGGGGGGCGAAGACCCAGTACTTC
v_gene: TRBV28; len: 16; abundance: NA; j_gene: TRBJ1-3; d_gene: TRBD1; CDR3aa: CASSPRTGGTGNTIYF; CDR3nt: TGTGCCAGCAGTCCCCGGACAGGGGGAACAGGAAACACCATATATTTT
v_gene: TRBV3-1/TRBV3-2; len: 14; abundance: NA; j_gene: TRBJ2-3; d_gene: NA; CDR3aa: CASRDSLRTDTQYF; CDR3nt: TGTGCCAGCAGAGACAGTCTTCGCACAGATACGCAGTATTTT
v_gene: TRBV6-1; len: 13; abundance: NA; j_gene: TRBJ1-5; d_gene: TRBD1; CDR3aa: CASSEQGDQPQHF; CDR3nt: TGTGCCAGCAGTGAACAGGGGGATCAGCCCCAGCATTTT
v_gene: TRBV7-2; len: 17; abundance: NA; j_gene: TRBJ2-5; d_gene: TRBD2; CDR3aa: CASSLTGLAFPQETQYF; CDR3nt: TGTGCCAGCAGCTTAACGGGACTAGCTTTTCCGCAAGAGACCCAGTACTTC
v_gene: TRBV2; len: 15; abundance: NA; j_gene: TRBJ2-1; d_gene: TRBD1; CDR3aa: CASNRQGTPPVVPFF; CDR3nt: TGTGCCAGCAACCGACAGGGGACCCCACCTGTTGTCCCGTTCTTC
v_gene: TRBV7-9; len: 14; abundance: NA; j_gene: TRBJ1-5; d_gene: NA; CDR3aa: CASSPSFSNQPQHF; CDR3nt: TGTGCCAGCAGCCCGAGTTTTAGCAATCAGCCCCAGCATTTT
v_gene: TRBV10-3; len: 13; abundance: NA; j_gene: TRBJ1-1; d_gene: NA; CDR3aa: CAISTRAGAEAFF; CDR3nt: TGTGCCATCAGCACCAGGGCTGGGGCTGAAGCTTTCTTT
v_gene: TRBV10-1; len: 17; abundance: few; j_gene: TRBJ2-2; d_gene: TRBD1; CDR3aa: CASSEMGQGLYTGELFF; CDR3nt: TGCGCCAGCAGTGAGATGGGACAGGGGCTTTACACCGGGGAGCTGTTTTTT
v_gene: TRBV7-9; len: 12; abundance: NA; j_gene: TRBJ1-4; d_gene: NA; CDR3aa: CASSSGGEKLFF; CDR3nt: TGTGCCAGCAGCTCGGGGGGAGAAAAACTGTTTTTT
v_gene: TRBV25-1; len: 18; abundance: NA; j_gene: TRBJ2-6; d_gene: TRBD1; CDR3aa: CASSEGPGQITGANVLTF; CDR3nt: TGTGCCAGCAGTGAGGGTCCGGGACAGATAACTGGGGCCAACGTCCTGACTTTC
v_gene: TRBV7-9; len: 15; abundance: NA; j_gene: TRBJ1-1; d_gene: NA; CDR3aa: CASSWAFGPNTEAFF; CDR3nt: TGTGCCAGCAGCTGGGCCTTTGGGCCGAACACTGAAGCTTTCTTT
v_gene: TRBV7-8; len: 13; abundance: NA; j_gene: TRBJ1-5; d_gene: NA; CDR3aa: CATRSGGNQPQHF; CDR3nt: TGTGCCACCCGATCCGGGGGCAATCAGCCCCAGCATTTT
v_gene: TRBV9; len: 15; abundance: NA; j_gene: TRBJ2-3; d_gene: NA; CDR3aa: CASSVVGLSTDTQYF; CDR3nt: TGTGCCAGCAGCGTAGTGGGCCTGAGCACAGATACGCAGTATTTT
v_gene: TRBV29-1; len: 13; abundance: NA; j_gene: TRBJ2-2; d_gene: TRBD2; CDR3aa: CSTDGGYTGELFF; CDR3nt: TGCAGCACAGACGGGGGGTACACCGGGGAGCTGTTTTTT